One and the same sample provided the 9 T cell receptor beta chains below, sequenced in a study of identical twins (dated by TCRdb to between 2015 and 2016). The protocol used for the library was 5' RACE. TCRdb lists the instrument as Illumina HiSeq 2000. TCRdb cleaned the public reads at Q25 with fastp, built clones with MiXCR and kept in-frame beta chains. Every entry covers one CDR3 protein and lists the most common genes and DNA from its rows. The sample yields 18,000 or so distinct CDR3 sequences; just under 70% were counted once. 5.9% of the sample is taken by the ten largest. The specimen was memory (CD45RO+) T cells sorted from blood. The cell subset or site label, as the study defines it: CD45RO+ enriched T cells. The receptors stem from a woman aged 18-29 years in good health. This table probably holds off-target reads from a library built for another chain.

The chain employs TRBV19 and TRBJ2-7; TRBD2 aligns across 10 bases. With 4 bases clipped from V and 2 bases from J, the junction kept 20 bases outside the gene matches. Per the germline V gene, CDR1 is LNHDA and CDR2 is SQIVND (reference sequence). The CDR3 extends over 20 amino acids. This CDR3 reads CASSTRPLAGVGGRTYEQYF. CDR3 coding DNA: TGTGCCAGTAGTACCCGACCTCTAGCGGGAGTCGGAGGAAGGACCTACGAGCAGTACTTC.

This clonotype has only a few counts. The chain links TRBV7-2 to TRBJ1-5; the D is unclear. The CDR3 runs 14 residues. V shed 3 bases and J shed 0 bases, with 6 bases lying between them. From germline, CDR1 is SGHTA and CDR2 FQGNSA. The CDR3 coding sequence is TGTGCCAGCAGCTTTTACAGTAGCAATCAGCCCCAGCATTTT. As protein: CASSFYSSNQPQHF.

The chain's CDR3 is CASSLRQGRYEQYF. In nucleotides, the CDR3 is TGTGCCAGCAGTTTACGACAGGGGAGGTACGAGCAGTACTTC. The chain links TRBV27 to TRBJ2-7; TRBD1 agrees at 8 bases. Germline CDR1 MNHEY, CDR2 SMNVEV (reference sequence). After removal of 2 bases from V and 4 bases from J, the junction contained 4 bases not matched to a gene. The CDR3 is 14 residues long.

In this sample, this clonotype turned up a few times. CDR3 nucleotides: TGCAGCGGAGAGAGACCGGGGGAAGCTTTCTTT. This encodes CSGERPGEAFF. This chain uses TRBV29-1 with TRBJ1-1; no definite D call. Germline lookup yields CDR1 SQVTM and CDR2 ANQGSEA. The CDR3 is 11 residues long. Trimming cost V 7 bases and J 8 bases, with 14 bases left between them.

The CDR3 reads CASSLRPDSYNEQFF. In DNA, the CDR3 is TGTGCCAGCAGCTTAAGGCCCGACTCCTACAATGAGCAGTTCTTC. V and J are TRBV7-6 and TRBJ2-1; D is ambiguous. Per germline, CDR1 SGHVS and CDR2 FNYEAQ. V was shortened by 2 bases and J by 0 bases, with 8 bases between the two germline ends. There are 15 residues in the CDR3. Filled out from reference TRBV7-6 and TRBJ2-1, the complete variable domain reads GAGVSQSPRYKVTKRGQDVALRCDPISGHVSLYWYRQALGQGPEFLTYFNYEAQQDKSGLPNDRFSAERPEGSISTLTIQRTEQRDSAMYRCASSLRPDSYNEQFFGPGTRLTVL.

J is TRBJ2-2 and V is TRBV9; D not resolved. The CDR3 extends over 15 amino acids. Germline CDR1 is SGDLS and CDR2 is YYNGEE. V lost 1 base to trimming and J lost 4 bases, with 11 bases between them. CDR3 sequence: CASSVFPAPTGELFF. In nucleotides, the CDR3 is TGTGCCAGCAGCGTATTCCCGGCACCCACCGGGGAGCTGTTTTTT.

The chain joins TRBV24-1 to TRBJ2-3; 7 nucleotides agree with TRBD2. This CDR3 has 15 residues. Trimming cost V 5 bases and J 4 bases; bases outside gene matches: 8. Germline V CDR1 and CDR2: KGHDR, SFDVKD. The CDR3 spells CATSAGGREADTQYF. CDR3 bases: TGTGCCACCAGTGCCGGTGGGAGGGAAGCAGATACGCAGTATTTT.

The chain links TRBV12-3 or TRBV12-4 to TRBJ1-4, with D possibly matching TRBD1 (6 bases). Trimming shortened V by 8 bases and J by 5 bases, and 18 bases separated the two germline ends. The CDR3 is 15 amino acids. The CDR3 is CASSGTLGANEKLFF. Written as DNA, the CDR3 is TGTGCCAGCTCAGGGACACTTGGGGCAAATGAAAAACTGTTTTTT.

The V and J genes are TRBV29-1 and TRBJ1-2; D perhaps matches TRBD1 (5 bases). The CDR3 runs to 14 residues. The ends were cut back, 1 base at V and 4 bases at J, with 13 bases in the middle. Germline values: CDR1 SQVTM, CDR2 ANQGSEA. CDR3 nucleotide sequence: TGCAGCGTTGAAGGCCAGGGTTGGGGCTATGGCTACACCTTC. The encoded protein is CSVEGQGWGYGYTF.